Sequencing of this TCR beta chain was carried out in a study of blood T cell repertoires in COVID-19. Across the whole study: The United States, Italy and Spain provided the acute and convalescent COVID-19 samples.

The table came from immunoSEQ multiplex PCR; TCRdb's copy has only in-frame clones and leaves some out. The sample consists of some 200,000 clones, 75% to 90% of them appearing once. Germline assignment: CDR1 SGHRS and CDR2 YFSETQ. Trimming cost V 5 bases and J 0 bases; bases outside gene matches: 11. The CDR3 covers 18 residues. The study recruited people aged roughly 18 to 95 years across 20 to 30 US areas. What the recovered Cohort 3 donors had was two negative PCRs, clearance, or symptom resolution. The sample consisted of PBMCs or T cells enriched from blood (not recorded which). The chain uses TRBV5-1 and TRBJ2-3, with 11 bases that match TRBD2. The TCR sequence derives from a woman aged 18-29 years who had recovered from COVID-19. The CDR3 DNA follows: TGCGCCAGCAGTCGCGCGACTAGCGGGGATCGTAGCACAGATACGCAGTATTTT. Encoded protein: CASSRATSGDRSTDTQYF. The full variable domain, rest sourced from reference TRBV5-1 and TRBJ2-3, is KAGVTQTPRYLIKTRGQQVTLSCSPISGHRSVSWYQQTPGQGLQFLFEYFSETQRNKGNFPGRFSGRQFSNSRSEMNVSTLELGDSALYLCASSRATSGDRSTDTQYFGPGTRLTVL.